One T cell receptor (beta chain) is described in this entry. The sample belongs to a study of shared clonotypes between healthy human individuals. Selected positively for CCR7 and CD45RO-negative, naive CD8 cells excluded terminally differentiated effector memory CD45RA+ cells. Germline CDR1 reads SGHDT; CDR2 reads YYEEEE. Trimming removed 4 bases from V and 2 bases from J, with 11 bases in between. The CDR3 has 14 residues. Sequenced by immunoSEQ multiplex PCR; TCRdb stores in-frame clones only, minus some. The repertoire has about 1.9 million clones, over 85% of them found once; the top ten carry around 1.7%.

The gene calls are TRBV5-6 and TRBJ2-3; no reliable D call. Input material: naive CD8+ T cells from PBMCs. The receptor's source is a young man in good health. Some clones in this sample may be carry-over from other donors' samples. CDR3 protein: CASSGILSTDTQYF. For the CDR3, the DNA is TGTGCCAGCAGCGGTATACTTTCCACAGATACGCAGTATTTT.